Below are 15 T cell receptor beta chains sequenced from a single sample in a study of T cells in tumors after PD-1 blockade (dated by TCRdb to between 2018 and 2021). The library was prepared using the immunoSEQ multiplex PCR assay. TCRdb re-hosts the immuneACCESS table, in-frame sequences only. Its copies lack some clones; in the studies checked, an unresolved V gene accounts for under half of them, and the cause for the rest is not known. The sample yields tens of thousands of clones; about three quarters were counted once. The ten largest account for 20% to 30% of the sample. The label giving this sample's time point can be read as: before anti-PD-1 therapy. This sample comprised PBMCs, obtained before anti-PD-1 treatment. Source of these receptors: a human donor with basal cell carcinoma.

The DNA for the CDR3 is TGTGCCAGCAGTTTTGGGGCGGGAGTTGGAACCGGGGAGCTGTTTTTT. Its translation: CASSFGAGVGTGELFF. The chain uses TRBV28 and TRBJ2-2; 7 bases are a match to TRBD2. Germline V gene data show CDR1 as MDHEN and CDR2 as SYDVKM. CDR3 length equals 16 residues. V trimming: 3 bases; J trimming: 5 bases; junction bases outside the gene matches: 9.

This rearrangement joins TRBV10-3 to TRBJ2-3; D is unclear. The germline V gene has CDR1 ENHRY and CDR2 SYGVKD. This CDR3 has 14 residues. Trimming removed 6 bases from V and 0 bases from J, with 10 bases in between. The CDR3 DNA reads TGTGCCATCAGGAATCCGCCTAGCACAGATACGCAGTATTTT. Translation gives CAIRNPPSTDTQYF.

The chain recombines TRBV5-1 with TRBJ2-3; perhaps D is TRBD1 or TRBD2 (5 bases each). Trimming shortened V by 6 bases and J by 3 bases, and 14 bases separated the two germline ends. The CDR3 is 14 amino acids. From germline, CDR1 is SGHRS and CDR2 YFSETQ. In nucleotides, the CDR3 is TGCGCCAGCAACGAGGGGTTGTGGACAGATACGCAGTATTTT. It codes for CASNEGLWTDTQYF.

This chain connects TRBV3-1 (or the pseudogene TRBV3-2) to TRBJ2-3, with D possibly matching TRBD2 (5 bases). The CDR3 is 17 residues long. CDR1 is LGHDT and CDR2 is YNNKEL in the germline V gene (reference sequence). Trimming removed 3 bases from V and 8 bases from J, with 24 bases in between. CDR3 in DNA: TGTGCCAGCAGCCAGGTGGTTCGGGAACAGACAATACGTACGCAGTATTTT. Its protein is CASSQVVREQTIRTQYF.

The chain combines TRBV6-6 with TRBJ1-5; D gene unclear. CDR1 MNHNY and CDR2 SVGAGI come from the germline V gene (reference sequence). Trimming took 6 bases from V and 1 from J, leaving 10 bases between them. CDR3 length: 14 amino acids. The CDR3 sequence is CASSRTESNQPQHF. The CDR3 DNA reads TGTGCCAGCAGCCGCACAGAGAGCAATCAGCCCCAGCATTTT.

The gene calls are TRBV29-1 and TRBJ2-7; D is uncertain. The germline V gene has CDR1 SQVTM and CDR2 ANQGSEA. Trimming cost V 0 bases and J 5 bases, with 11 bases left between them. The CDR3 runs 13 residues. CDR3 coding DNA: TGCAGCGTTGAAGATTGGCGCGCCAACGAGCAGTACTTC. As protein: CSVEDWRANEQYF.

CDR3 sequence: CACCEGWAGVGSSYNEQFF. The CDR3 DNA is TGTGCCTGCTGTGAAGGGTGGGCGGGGGTGGGGAGCTCCTACAATGAGCAGTTCTTC. The V and J genes are TRBV2 and TRBJ2-1; 7 bases agree with TRBD2. V shed 11 bases and J 0 bases; nucleotides not matched to a gene: 22. CDR3 size: 19 residues. Germline V gives CDR1 SNHLY, CDR2 FYNNEI.

This chain joins TRBV2 and TRBJ2-5, with TRBD1 matching over 7 bases. CDR3 length: 15 amino acids. V lost 4 bases to trimming and J lost 5 bases; unmatched junction nucleotides: 10. Germline V gives CDR1 SNHLY, CDR2 FYNNEI. For the CDR3, the DNA is TGTGCCAGCAGTGCGGACAGGTTCTTCCGGGAGACCCAGTACTTC. It specifies CASSADRFFRETQYF.

J is TRBJ2-2 and V is TRBV10-1; 8 bases line up with TRBD1. Germline assignment: CDR1 WNHNN and CDR2 SYGVQD (reference sequence). The V gene end was trimmed by 6 bases and the J gene end by 7 bases; junction bases not matched to a gene: 7. The CDR3 covers 14 residues. The CDR3 region is CASRPDRENGELFF. CDR3 in DNA: TGCGCCAGCAGGCCGGACAGGGAGAACGGGGAGCTGTTTTTT.

Only a few counts were recorded for this clone. The J gene is TRBJ1-1, the V gene TRBV2; unclear D gene. CDR3 length: 13 amino acids. The V gene lost 5 bases and the J gene lost 1 base, with 8 bases spanning the gap. CDR1 and CDR2 (germline): SNHLY, FYNNEI. The CDR3 spells CASSREENTEAFF. The CDR3, as DNA: TGTGCCAGCAGTAGGGAGGAGAACACTGAAGCTTTCTTT.

This clone was seen once. The chain is built from TRBV6-2 or TRBV6-3 and TRBJ1-2; D is possibly TRBD1 (5 bases). CDR3 length: 12 residues. Germline-derived CDR1 and CDR2 are MNHEY and SVGEGT. The V end lost 5 bases, the J end lost 5 bases, and 9 bases lay between the germline ends. For the CDR3, the DNA is TGTGCCAGCAGTATCTCAGGGTATGGCTACACCTTC. Amino acids: CASSISGYGYTF.

The chain employs TRBV19 and TRBJ2-3; 12 positions agree with TRBD2. CDR1 and CDR2 from the germline V gene are LNHDA and SQIVND (reference sequence). Trimming at V came to 3 bases and at J to 3 bases, leaving 10 bases not matched to a gene. This CDR3 comprises 18 residues. CDR3 sequence: CASSIRLAGVTGTDTQYF. Here the CDR3 DNA reads TGTGCCAGTAGTATCAGACTAGCGGGAGTTACGGGGACAGATACGCAGTATTTT. Full variable domain (remainder filled in from reference TRBV19 and TRBJ2-3): DGGITQSPKYLFRKEGQNVTLSCEQNLNHDAMYWYRQDPGQGLRLIYYSQIVNDFQKGDIAEGYSVSREKKESFPLTVTSAQKNPTAFYLCASSIRLAGVTGTDTQYFGPGTRLTVL.

This clone was picked up one time. The V and J genes are TRBV15 and TRBJ1-3, with TRBD1 as a possible D gene (5 bases). Germline V gives CDR1 LNHNV, CDR2 YYDKDF (reference sequence). V shed 5 bases and J shed 2 bases, with 7 bases lying between them. This CDR3 region has 13 residues. Written as DNA, the CDR3 is TGTGCCACCAGCTGGGGGGCTGGAAACACCATATATTTT. Its protein product is CATSWGAGNTIYF.

With regard to this clone: The same CDR3 also results from other DNA sequences found in this sample. CDR3 amino acids: CPTCDGGARVGSSYNEQFF. The CDR3 region has the DNA TGTCCCACCTGTGATGGGGGGGCGCGGGTGGGGAGCTCCTACAATGAGCAGTTCTTC. This rearrangement joins TRBV2 to TRBJ2-1; TRBD2 is a possible D gene (7 bases). CDR3 length: 19 residues. From germline, CDR1 is SNHLY and CDR2 FYNNEI.

The chain couples TRBV5-1 to TRBJ1-6; D may be TRBD1 (6 bases). The germline V and J ends were trimmed by 0 bases and 9 bases, with 19 bases remaining between them. The CDR3 length is 17 residues. Germline V gene lookup returns CDR1 SGHRS and CDR2 YFSETQ. In nucleotides, the CDR3 is TGCGCCAGCAGCTTGGCCCTGGACCAGGGGTTTGGTTCACCCCTCCACTTT. Translation gives CASSLALDQGFGSPLHF. Full variable domain (remainder filled in from reference TRBV5-1 and TRBJ1-6): KAGVTQTPRYLIKTRGQQVTLSCSPISGHRSVSWYQQTPGQGLQFLFEYFSETQRNKGNFPGRFSGRQFSNSRSEMNVSTLELGDSALYLCASSLALDQGFGSPLHFGNGTRLTVT.